This T cell receptor beta chain was observed in a study of T cells in Graves' hyperthyroidism and ophthalmopathy. Amplification of TCR beta CDR3 regions used RNA as the template. First-round RT-PCR of the TCR CDR3 relied on the HTBI primer set. TCRdb re-analysed the multiplex PCR reads in MiXCR, keeping a single row per CDR3 protein. The sample consists of 650,000 to 850,000 distinct CDR3 sequences, around a sixth of them appearing once. This clonotype has more than one count but fewer than ten. CDR1 and CDR2 from the germline V gene are SNHLY and FYNNEI. This CDR3 region has 15 residues. The V and J ends lost 10 bases and 5 bases respectively, with 18 bases between them.

The sequenced sample consisted of blood. The chain is built from TRBV2 and TRBJ1-6; D is perhaps TRBD1 (6 bases). The sequence came from a woman in her forties or fifties with Graves' hyperthyroidism that later progressed to Graves' ophthalmopathy. CDR3 region: CATMTGTRDNSPLHF. For the CDR3, the DNA is TGTGCCACCATGACCGGGACAAGGGATAATTCACCCCTCCACTTT.